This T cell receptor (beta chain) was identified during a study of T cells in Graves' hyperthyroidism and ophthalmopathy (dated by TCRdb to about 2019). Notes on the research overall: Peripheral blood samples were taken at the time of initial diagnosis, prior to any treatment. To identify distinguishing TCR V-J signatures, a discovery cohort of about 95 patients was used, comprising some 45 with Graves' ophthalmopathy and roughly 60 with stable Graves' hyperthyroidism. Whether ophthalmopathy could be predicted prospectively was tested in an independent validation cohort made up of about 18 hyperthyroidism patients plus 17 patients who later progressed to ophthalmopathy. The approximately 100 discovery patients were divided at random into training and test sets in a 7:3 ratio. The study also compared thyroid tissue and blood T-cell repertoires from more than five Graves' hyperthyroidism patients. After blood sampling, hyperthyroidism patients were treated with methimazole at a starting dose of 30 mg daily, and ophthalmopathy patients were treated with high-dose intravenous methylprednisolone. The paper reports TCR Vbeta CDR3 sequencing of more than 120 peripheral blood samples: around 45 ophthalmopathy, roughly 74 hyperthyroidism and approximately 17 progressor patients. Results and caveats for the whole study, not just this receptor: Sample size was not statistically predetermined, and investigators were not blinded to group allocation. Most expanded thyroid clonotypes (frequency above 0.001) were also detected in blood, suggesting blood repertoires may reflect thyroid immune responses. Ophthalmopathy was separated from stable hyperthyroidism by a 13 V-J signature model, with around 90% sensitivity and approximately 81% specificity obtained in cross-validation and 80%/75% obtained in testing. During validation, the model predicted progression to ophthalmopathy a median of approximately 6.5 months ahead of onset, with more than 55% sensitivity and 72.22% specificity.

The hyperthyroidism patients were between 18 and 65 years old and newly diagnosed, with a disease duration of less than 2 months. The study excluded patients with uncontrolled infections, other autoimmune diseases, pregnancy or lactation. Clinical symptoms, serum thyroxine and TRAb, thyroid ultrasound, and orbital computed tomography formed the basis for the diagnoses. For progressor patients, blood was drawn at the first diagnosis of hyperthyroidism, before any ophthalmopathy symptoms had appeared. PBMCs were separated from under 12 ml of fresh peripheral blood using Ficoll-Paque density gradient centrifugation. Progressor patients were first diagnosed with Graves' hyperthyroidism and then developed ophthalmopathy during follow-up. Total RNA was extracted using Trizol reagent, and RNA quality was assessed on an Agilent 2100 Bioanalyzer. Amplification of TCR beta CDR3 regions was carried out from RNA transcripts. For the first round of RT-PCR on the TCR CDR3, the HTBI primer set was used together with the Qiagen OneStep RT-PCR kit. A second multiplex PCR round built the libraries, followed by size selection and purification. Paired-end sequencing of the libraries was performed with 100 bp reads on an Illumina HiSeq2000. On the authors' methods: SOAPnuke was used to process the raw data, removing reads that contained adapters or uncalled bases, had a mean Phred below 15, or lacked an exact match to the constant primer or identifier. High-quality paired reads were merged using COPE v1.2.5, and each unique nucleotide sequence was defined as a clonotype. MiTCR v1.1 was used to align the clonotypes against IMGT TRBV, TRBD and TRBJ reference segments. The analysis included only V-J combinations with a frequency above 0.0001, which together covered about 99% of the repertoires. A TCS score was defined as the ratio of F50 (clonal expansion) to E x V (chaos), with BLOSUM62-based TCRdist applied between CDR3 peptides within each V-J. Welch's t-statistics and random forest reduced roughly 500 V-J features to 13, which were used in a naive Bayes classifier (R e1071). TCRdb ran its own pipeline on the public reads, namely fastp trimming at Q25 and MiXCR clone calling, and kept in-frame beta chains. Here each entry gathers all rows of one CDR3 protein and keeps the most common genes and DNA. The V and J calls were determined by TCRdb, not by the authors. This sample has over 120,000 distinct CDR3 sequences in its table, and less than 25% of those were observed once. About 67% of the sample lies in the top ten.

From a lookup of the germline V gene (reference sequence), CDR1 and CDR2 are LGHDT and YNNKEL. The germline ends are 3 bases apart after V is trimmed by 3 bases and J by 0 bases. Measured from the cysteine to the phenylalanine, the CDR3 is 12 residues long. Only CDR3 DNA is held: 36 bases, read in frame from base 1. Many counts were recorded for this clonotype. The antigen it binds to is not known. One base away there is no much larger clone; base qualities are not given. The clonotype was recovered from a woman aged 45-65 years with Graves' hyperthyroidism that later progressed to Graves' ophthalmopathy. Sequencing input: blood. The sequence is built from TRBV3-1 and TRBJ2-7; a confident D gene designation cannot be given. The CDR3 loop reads CASSQYSYEQYF. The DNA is TGTGCCAGCAGCCAGTACTCCTACGAGCAGTACTTC.